The clone carrying this T cell receptor beta chain was seen many times. Trimming pared 5 bases from V and 0 bases from J, leaving 17 bases between. The CDR3 spans 17 residues. Germline V gene lookup returns CDR1 MDHEN and CDR2 SYDVKM. Time point noted: patch test 2, 6 weeks after DPC sensitization. Treatment: therapeutic diphenylcyclopropenone sensitization with weekly scalp DPC. These data originate in a study of human T cells and chemical hapten exposure. TCRdb passed the RACE reads through MiXCR, listing each CDR3 protein once. The sample shows more than 110,000 distinct CDR3 sequences, approximately 12% of them seen only once.

The input for sequencing was whole blood, taken in connection with sensitization to the hapten diphenylcyclopropenone (DPC). The TCR was taken from a woman aged 50 to 60 with alopecia areata. Some clones in this sample may be carry-over from other donors' samples. J is TRBJ1-5 and V is TRBV28; no clear D gene. The CDR3 sequence: CASSPRSGLLSNQPQHF. CDR3 in DNA: TGTGCCAGCAGTCCGAGGTCAGGACTACTTAGCAATCAGCCCCAGCATTTT.